This T cell receptor (beta chain) is drawn from a study of T cell repertoires in cytomegalovirus infection. Study-level information: Indications of both CMV infection and matching HLA type were provided by public TCR beta signatures.

Study findings and constraints: HLA-C-restricted, CMV-specific TCR beta clonotypes were dominant ex vivo. Individuals carrying CMV plus the relevant HLA were identified by cumulative frequency of public TCR beta families.

TCRdb reanalysed the reads using MiXCR and keeps one entry per CDR3 protein. The sample includes about 310,000 distinct CDR3 sequences, roughly a sixth seen only once; the top ten take 12%. The CDR3 extends over 13 amino acids. Trimming at V came to 0 bases and at J to 11 bases, leaving 6 bases not matched to a gene. Looked up from germline, CDR1 is MNHEY and CDR2 is SVGEGT. This clonotype was picked up many times. The antigen is unknown. Sequencing was performed on PBMCs. The receptor was derived from a human donor in good health (CMV status not recorded). Some clones in this sample may be carry-over from other donors' samples. The V call is TRBV6-2 or TRBV6-3, the J call TRBJ1-1, with 7 positions matching TRBD1. CDR3 sequence: CASSYSRDSGAFF. DNA for the CDR3: TGTGCCAGCAGTTACTCCAGGGACAGCGGGGCTTTCTTT.